What follows is one TCR beta chain and its context. Its antigen is still unknown. Per-base quality was not reported, and no clone a single base away is much larger than it. Its CDR3 holds 13 amino acids, cysteine through phenylalanine. CDR3 DNA only is kept here, 39 bases in frame from base 1. At the junction V is shortened by 4 bases and J by 7 bases, with 10 bases in between. CDR1 and CDR2, per the germline V gene, are MGHRA and YSYEKL. Explained via the paper, the time point label denotes: cycle 1 day 1 (C1D1), immediately before nivolumab initiation. Every trial patient had relapsed following autologous stem cell transplantation, and prior brentuximab vedotin exposure was what differed among cohorts A, B and C. CD4+ T cells were purified from thawed PBMCs by magnetic negative selection with a Miltenyi CD4+ T cell isolation kit. The trial cohort comprised approximately 55 patients with relapsed/refractory classical Hodgkin lymphoma whose best overall responses were complete response, partial response or progressive disease. Single-agent nivolumab was administered to trial patients in the multi-cohort phase II CheckMate 205 trial. Best overall response was determined by an independent review committee according to the 2007 International Working Group response criteria. Trial PBMCs were obtained immediately prior to nivolumab initiation (C1D1) and on therapy at cycle 2 day 1 and cycle 4 day 1. After peripheral blood was drawn into 8 mL Vacutainer Cell Preparation Tubes, PBMCs were isolated by centrifugation and then cryopreserved. Purified CD4+ and CD8+ fractions were prepared only for cases with an additional available PBMC sample. Magnetically labelled cells were depleted on LS columns in a quadroMACS separator, and the flow-through was collected as the purified fraction.

Genomic DNA was extracted with the Qiagen DNeasy kit from unsorted PBMCs and from negatively selected CD4+ and CD8+ fractions. TCR beta CDR3 regions were subjected to amplification by immunoSEQ multiplex PCR with primers that anneal to V and J segments. A synthetic immune receptor repertoire was used to minimize amplification bias, and any remaining bias was removed computationally after sequencing. In the original analysis: Custom Python scripts were used to quantify repertoire diversity as the Shannon entropy index. Unsorted, CD4+ and CD8+ repertoires were examined separately, except in combined analyses, for which CD4+ and CD8+ sequences were merged in silico. Clonal expansion was defined as at least a 2-fold frequency increase after treatment relative to C1D1, with a pseudocount of 0.5 for undetected baseline clones. Singleton clones were defined as clones with 0 or 1 copy at C1D1, and non-singleton clones were defined as clones with 2 or more copies. Clones expanded in unsorted samples were annotated as CD4+, CD8+ or unknown by matching protein sequences in sorted samples from the same patient. Wilcoxon tests on paired samples were used to test changes in diversity from C1D1 to C4D1. The table was pulled from immuneACCESS by TCRdb, which kept in-frame rearrangements only. Such tables lose some clones; where checked, under half of the loss comes from unresolved V genes, and the rest has no known cause. That table supplies the V and J calls and clone size; D and trimming were determined from the DNA. Here the sample has tens of thousands of clones; about nine tenths occur a single time. The biggest ten clones account for over 0.2% of the sample.

This record belongs to a study of PD-1 blockade in classical Hodgkin lymphoma (dated by TCRdb to about 2020). Regarding the research as a whole: Nivolumab dosing was 3 mg/kg intravenously every 2 weeks, continuing until either disease progression or unacceptable toxicity. The study used CyTOF and TCR beta sequencing to define a peripheral blood immune signature of response to PD-1 blockade in classical Hodgkin lymphoma.

The study at large found these results: The study covered only a single clinical trial cohort, and the causes of the repertoire differences, possibly disease activity or prior therapy, were still not defined. Baseline diversity similar to that of newly diagnosed patients was observed in trial patients achieving complete response, whereas significantly lower diversity was observed in partial responders and progressors. CD4+ but not CD8+ TCR diversity rose significantly by C4D1 (p=0.0027 vs p=0.16), most apparent in complete responders (p=0.02). Baseline TCR diversity was reported to be lower in newly diagnosed patients than in healthy donors, and even lower in relapsed/refractory patients. Diversity was lower in patients who began nivolumab less than 1 year after ASCT, so these patients were left out of later analyses to avoid confounding by immune reconstitution.

Recombination linked TRBV4-1 to TRBJ1-4; TRBD1 could be the D gene, as 5 bases match. The TCR originated in a human donor with classical Hodgkin lymphoma. Sequencing was performed on CD4+ T cells from blood, taken at baseline. The sequence in DNA is TGCGCCAGCAGCCGGGGGGTTGGTGAAAAACTGTTTTTT. Its translation reads: CASSRGVGEKLFF.